The subject of this entry is one TCR beta chain. What it recognizes is unknown. The authors made the TRB cDNA libraries by 5' RACE using UMI labels. TCRdb re-called the 5' RACE reads and gives one entry per CDR3 protein, without DNA. This sample's clone table lists about 48,000 distinct CDR3 sequences. This record belongs to a study of CXCR3-negative and CXCR3-positive naive CD8 T cells. Points from the study as a whole: Diversity in memory CD8+ cells fell much lower than the comparably high levels seen in both naive subsets. Both naive subsets, CXCR3-negative and CXCR3-positive, displayed similar TRBV-TRBJ usage, unlike memory cells.

The sequencing sample was made of memory CD8+ T cells from blood. The source of this sequence is a human donor in good health. Some clones in this sample may be carry-over from other donors' samples.

The CDR3 region is CASSLLSGAFF. This chain links TRBV7-9 with TRBJ1-1; TCRdb's D call of TRBD1 is untestable without DNA. The CDR3 is made up of 11 amino acids. Looked up from germline, CDR1 is SEHNR and CDR2 is FQNEAQ (reference sequence).